Listed below are T cell receptor beta chains from one sample, sequenced in a study of blood T cell repertoires in COVID-19. Clones were read by immunoSEQ multiplex PCR, and TCRdb kept only the in-frame ones, dropping some. The sample has roughly 180,000 clones; 65% to 85% are singletons. Sequenced input: PBMCs or T cells enriched from blood (not recorded which). The receptors were sampled from a woman in her thirties or forties with acute COVID-19. CDR3s include the opening cysteine and the closing phenylalanine or tryptophan. The D gene is left open where the match is weak. Size is omitted from some rows. Given values are once, few, many or a class for expanded clones.

TRBV7-8	-	TRBJ1-1	-	CASSLAGESNTEAFF	TGTGCCAGCAGCTTGGCAGGGGAATCGAACACTGAAGCTTTCTTT
TRBV5-8	-	TRBJ1-2	-	CASSLGLRGARVYGYTF	TGTGCCAGCAGCTTAGGTTTACGGGGAGCACGGGTCTATGGCTACACCTTC
TRBV7-9	-	TRBJ2-1	-	CASSLALRSGYSYNEQFF	TGTGCCAGCAGCTTAGCTTTGAGGTCCGGCTACTCCTACAATGAGCAGTTCTTC
TRBV18	-	TRBJ1-1	TRBD1	CASSPPGAGGTEAFF	TGTGCCAGCTCACCACCGGGCGCAGGGGGCACTGAAGCTTTCTTT
TRBV19	-	TRBJ2-3	-	CASSIAGSRDTQYF	TGTGCCAGTAGTATAGCGGGGAGTCGGGATACGCAGTATTTT
TRBV5-1	-	TRBJ1-4	-	CASSLGQPNEKLFF	TGCGCCAGCAGCTTGGGACAGCCTAATGAAAAACTGTTTTTT
TRBV7-3	-	TRBJ2-7	TRBD1	CASSVDRGPYEQYF	TGTGCCAGCAGCGTAGACAGGGGGCCCTACGAGCAGTACTTC
TRBV18	-	TRBJ2-7	-	CASSPRDFYEQYF	TGTGCCAGCTCACCGAGAGACTTCTACGAGCAGTACTTC
TRBV18	-	TRBJ2-1	-	CASSVGRYNEQFF	TGTGCCAGCTCGGTGGGGCGCTACAATGAGCAGTTCTTC
TRBV5-4	-	TRBJ2-2	TRBD1	CASSGFTGGKTGELFF	TGTGCCAGCAGCGGATTTACAGGGGGCAAAACCGGGGAGCTGTTTTTT
TRBV11-2	-	TRBJ1-1	-	CASSPTGTPNTEAFF	TGTGCCAGCAGCCCTACCGGGACTCCGAACACTGAAGCTTTCTTT
TRBV4-2	once	TRBJ2-2	TRBD2	CASSPRTSGRTNTGELFF	TGTGCCAGCAGCCCCAGGACTAGCGGGAGGACGAACACCGGGGAGCTGTTTTTT
TRBV10-2	-	TRBJ2-3	-	CASSEFVSQRSLTDTQYF	TGCGCCAGCAGTGAGTTCGTTTCCCAGCGGAGTCTCACAGATACGCAGTATTTT
TRBV5-4	-	TRBJ2-7	-	CASSPGGSGIYEQYF	TGTGCCAGCAGCCCCGGAGGTAGCGGCATCTACGAGCAGTACTTC
TRBV7-9	-	TRBJ2-3	-	CASSLISRETDTQYF	TGTGCCAGCAGCTTAATCTCGCGGGAAACAGATACGCAGTATTTT
TRBV24-1	-	TRBJ2-1	TRBD2	CATSDSRLAGVGGEQFF	TGTGCCACCAGTGATTCGCGACTAGCGGGAGTAGGGGGTGAGCAGTTCTTC
TRBV24-1	-	TRBJ2-5	-	CATSDTGRETQYF	TGTGCCACCAGTGACACGGGAAGAGAGACCCAGTACTTC
TRBV4-1	-	TRBJ1-2	-	CASSPTGILYGYTF	TGCGCCAGCAGCCCAACAGGGATTCTATATGGCTACACCTTC
TRBV14	-	TRBJ1-1	-	CASSPERMNTEAFF	TGTGCCAGCAGCCCCGAGAGAATGAACACTGAAGCTTTCTTT
TRBV3-1/TRBV3-2	-	TRBJ2-6	-	CASSQYRGSGANVLTF	TGTGCCAGCAGCCAATATAGGGGATCTGGGGCCAACGTCCTGACTTTC
TRBV29-1	-	TRBJ2-2	-	CSVELLEVTGELFF	TGCAGCGTTGAATTGCTAGAGGTGACCGGGGAGCTGTTTTTT
TRBV12-3/TRBV12-4	-	TRBJ1-2	-	CASSPGQRYGYTF	TGTGCCAGCAGCCCGGGACAAAGATATGGCTACACCTTC
TRBV24-1	-	TRBJ1-2	-	CATSESQNYGYTF	TGTGCCACCAGTGAGTCACAAAACTATGGCTACACCTTC
TRBV4-1	-	TRBJ1-2	TRBD1	CASSQAPGTVGYTF	TGCGCCAGCAGCCAAGCGCCAGGGACAGTTGGCTACACCTTC
TRBV30	-	TRBJ2-2	-	CAWSVHGAGELFF	TGTGCCTGGAGTGTACACGGGGCCGGGGAGCTGTTTTTT
TRBV7-9	-	TRBJ2-3	TRBD2	CASSSTSGRAVGTDTQYF	TGTGCCAGCAGCTCCACTAGCGGGAGGGCCGTAGGCACAGATACGCAGTATTTT
TRBV6-5	-	TRBJ2-1	-	CASSYGPGGEQFF	TGTGCCAGCAGTTACGGGCCCGGCGGGGAGCAGTTCTTC
TRBV4-1	-	TRBJ2-7	-	CASSQGLAGTYEQYF	TGCGCCAGCAGCCAAGGGCTGGCGGGAACCTACGAGCAGTACTTC
TRBV5-6	-	TRBJ2-4	-	CASSTGLAKNIQYF	TGTGCCAGCAGCACGGGACTAGCCAAAAACATTCAGTACTTC
TRBV19	-	TRBJ2-1	-	CASSGADHHFF	TGTGCCAGTAGTGGGGCAGACCACCACTTCTTC
TRBV19	-	TRBJ2-1	-	CASRGDYNEQFF	TGTGCCAGTAGAGGGGACTACAATGAGCAGTTCTTC
TRBV5-1	-	TRBJ2-1	-	CASSLTGPSYNEQFF	TGCGCCAGCAGCTTGACAGGGCCCTCCTACAATGAGCAGTTCTTC
TRBV5-1	-	TRBJ1-3	TRBD1	CASGATGTGEDTIYF	TGCGCCAGCGGGGCCACCGGGACAGGGGAAGACACCATATATTTT
TRBV9	-	TRBJ2-7	-	CASSVAPSSFYEQYF	TGTGCCAGCAGCGTAGCTCCTAGCAGCTTCTACGAGCAGTACTTC
TRBV19	-	TRBJ2-6	-	CASRPRGGSGANVLTF	TGTGCCAGCAGACCCAGGGGTGGGTCTGGGGCCAACGTCCTGACTTTC
TRBV27	few	TRBJ2-6	-	CASSILSGANVLTF	TGTGCCAGCAGTATTCTCTCTGGGGCCAACGTCCTGACTTTC
TRBV27	few	TRBJ1-1	-	CASSSFPTGRNTEAFF	TGTGCCAGCAGTTCCTTCCCGACAGGACGGAACACTGAAGCTTTCTTT
TRBV5-1	-	TRBJ2-2	TRBD2	CASYHREAGTGELFF	TGCGCCAGCTATCACCGGGAGGCGGGGACCGGGGAGCTGTTTTTT
TRBV10-3	-	TRBJ1-3	TRBD1	CAISERGQGPSGNTIYF	TGTGCCATCAGTGAGCGAGGACAGGGCCCTTCTGGAAACACCATATATTTT
TRBV7-8	-	TRBJ2-2	-	CASSLAIGRTGELFF	TGTGCCAGCAGCTTAGCGATAGGCAGGACCGGGGAGCTGTTTTTT
TRBV6-1	-	TRBJ2-2	-	CASSAPWRAINTGELFF	TGTGCCAGCAGTGCCCCCTGGAGGGCGATTAACACCGGGGAGCTGTTTTTT
TRBV27	-	TRBJ2-2	-	CASSLTSPANTGELFF	TGTGCCAGCAGCCTTACTAGCCCCGCGAACACCGGGGAGCTGTTTTTT
TRBV6-6	-	TRBJ1-6	-	CASRSGTSHSPLHF	TGTGCCAGCAGGAGCGGGACATCCCATTCACCCCTCCACTTT
TRBV11-3	-	TRBJ2-1	-	CASSRTHRESYNEQFF	TGTGCCAGCAGCCGGACCCACAGGGAGTCCTACAATGAGCAGTTCTTC
TRBV6-5	-	TRBJ1-1	-	CASGTPMNTEAFF	TGTGCCAGTGGGACACCAATGAACACTGAAGCTTTCTTT
TRBV19	few	TRBJ1-3	TRBD1	CASRTGQGISGNTIYF	TGTGCCAGTAGAACGGGACAGGGCATCTCTGGAAACACCATATATTTT
TRBV4-1	-	TRBJ1-3	TRBD1	CASSQDWTGGNTIYF	TGCGCCAGCAGCCAAGATTGGACAGGGGGAAACACCATATATTTT
TRBV5-1	-	TRBJ2-3	-	CASLPRSGHSTDTQYF	TGCGCCAGCCTACCGAGGAGCGGGCATAGCACAGATACGCAGTATTTT
TRBV5-1	few	TRBJ2-7	TRBD2	CASSHIAGGAWEQYF	TGCGCCAGCAGCCACATAGCGGGAGGGGCGTGGGAGCAGTACTTC
TRBV5-4	-	TRBJ2-2	-	CASSFTGSGELFF	TGTGCCAGCAGCTTTACAGGGTCCGGGGAGCTGTTTTTT
TRBV3-1/TRBV3-2	-	TRBJ1-1	-	CASSQQGSNTEAFF	TGTGCCAGCAGCCAACAGGGCTCGAACACTGAAGCTTTCTTT
TRBV19	-	TRBJ2-1	TRBD2	CASTRTSGRSNEQFF	TGTGCCAGCACGAGGACTAGCGGGAGGAGCAATGAGCAGTTCTTC